The sample holds many counts of the clone carrying this T cell receptor (beta chain). This sample was included in a study of neurological immune-mediated disorders. As for the study in general: Secondary progressive disease was present in 3, and relapsing-remitting disease in 31, of the approximately 35 multiple sclerosis patients.

TCRdb reanalysed the 5' RACE reads using MiXCR and keeps one entry per CDR3 protein. The sample contains 40,000 to 50,000 distinct CDR3 sequences, 2% to 3% of which appear only once. Source material: PBMCs. The sequence was collected from a man under 40 with multiple sclerosis.

The CDR3: CASGQRINTGELFF. Here the CDR3 DNA reads TGTGCCAGCGGGCAGAGAATCAACACCGGGGAGCTGTTTTTT. The chain combines TRBV6-2 or TRBV6-3 with TRBJ2-2, with D uncertain. The V end lost 8 bases, the J end lost 2 bases, and 12 bases lay between the germline ends. The CDR3 sequence is 14 residues long. Germline V gene lookup returns CDR1 MNHEY and CDR2 SVGEGT.